The clone carrying this T cell receptor beta chain has only a few counts. The data are from a study of T cells after yellow fever vaccination. TCRdb redid the calling of the 5' RACE reads with MiXCR, one entry per CDR3 protein. In the table there are 450,000 to 550,000 distinct CDR3 sequences, about a fifth of which are singletons. V dropped 0 bases and J dropped 6 bases, with 15 bases sitting between them. The CDR3 consists of 15 residues. Per the germline V gene, CDR1 is DFQATT and CDR2 is SNEGSKA (reference sequence). The clonotype originates from a man younger than 45 who received the YFV17D yellow fever vaccine. The chain recombines TRBV20-1 with TRBJ2-1; possible D gene TRBD2, 6 bases. The source material was PBMCs, sampled 15 days after the yellow fever booster vaccination. The CDR3 bases are TGCAGTGCTAGAGATCCGGGAGCTATGGGCAATGAGCAGTTCTTC. Translation: CSARDPGAMGNEQFF.